These 12 T cell receptor beta chains originate from one sample sequenced in a study of chemoradiotherapy in HPV16-positive cancers (dated by TCRdb to 2021 to 2024). Libraries came from the immunoSEQ multiplex PCR assay. In TCRdb, the immuneACCESS table is reduced to in-frame sequences with V and J assigned. These tables do not hold every clone; where another copy was compared, an unresolved V gene accounts for under half, and the others remain unexplained. The sample profile shows approximately 30,000 clones; about 91% of them were found once. The top ten clonotypes cover roughly 4.4% of the sample. Here the sequenced sample was blood, taken from a patient who underwent chemoradiotherapy. Receptors originate from a human donor with HPV-associated anogenital cancer.

The chain has TRBV9 and TRBJ2-5; D remains unclear. CDR1 SGDLS and CDR2 YYNGEE come from the germline V gene. Trimming stripped 4 bases from V and 2 bases from J, with 12 bases between. The CDR3 extends over 14 amino acids. CDR3 coding DNA: TGTGCCAGCAGCCTCCGGGTCACACAAGAGACCCAGTACTTC. It encodes CASSLRVTQETQYF.

The V gene is TRBV19, the J gene TRBJ2-3; 9 bases are shared with TRBD1. V lost 4 bases and J lost 3; bases outside the gene matches: 8. There are 16 residues in the CDR3. Per germline, CDR1 LNHDA and CDR2 SQIVND (reference sequence). CDR3 in amino acids: CASSTPPGQGTDTQYF. The CDR3 DNA is TGTGCCAGTAGTACCCCACCGGGACAGGGAACAGATACGCAGTATTTT.

The V and J genes are TRBV15 and TRBJ1-2; tentatively, D is TRBD1 (6 bases). This CDR3 region has 17 residues. The germline CDR1 and CDR2 sequences are LNHNV and YYDKDF (reference sequence). V dropped 1 base and J dropped 4 bases, with 19 bases sitting between them. The CDR3 here is CATSRGGVMTGGYGYTF. The CDR3 DNA reads as TGTGCCACCAGCAGAGGGGGAGTGATGACAGGAGGCTATGGCTACACCTTC.

The V gene is TRBV4-1, the J gene TRBJ2-3, with 7 bases aligning to TRBD2. This CDR3 has 18 residues. From germline, CDR1 is MGHRA and CDR2 YSYEKL. V was pared by 2 bases and J by 2 bases, with 13 bases of the junction left unmatched. The CDR3 nucleotides are TGCGCCAGCAGCCAATACGGGAGGATGGGGGAGGTCACAGATACGCAGTATTTT. Amino acid sequence: CASSQYGRMGEVTDTQYF.

The count of this clone is one. V gene TRBV5-1 combines with J gene TRBJ1-1; TRBD1 agrees at 7 bases. Germline loops: CDR1 SGHRS, CDR2 YFSETQ. V was clipped by 4 bases and J by 1 base; unmatched bases: 7. The CDR3 loop spans 15 amino acids. The CDR3 DNA is TGCGCCAGCAGCCCAACGACAGGGAGGAACACTGAAGCTTTCTTT. Translated: CASSPTTGRNTEAFF.

As to this clone: The junction differs from germline at one of its ends, possibly a read error. The J gene is TRBJ1-4, the V gene TRBV7-9; D perhaps matches TRBD1 (5 bases). The CDR3 extends over 16 amino acids. Germline V gene data show CDR1 as SEHNR and CDR2 as FQNEAQ (reference sequence). The CDR3 reads CASSLERRGTKEKLFF. DNA for the CDR3: TGTGCCAGCAGCTTAGAACGGAGGGGCACTAAAGAAAAACTGTTTTTT.

This clone was counted a single time. This chain uses TRBV10-2 with TRBJ1-2, with TRBD1 as a possible D gene (5 bases). This CDR3 contains 14 residues. Germline CDR1 reads WSHSY; CDR2 reads SAAADI. Trimming took 3 bases from V and 8 from J, leaving 16 bases between them. Written as DNA, the CDR3 is TGCGCCAGCAGTGAACCAAGGGGACCGGGGGGCTACACCTTC. This sequence encodes CASSEPRGPGGYTF.

The count of this clone is one. The chain combines TRBV4-1 with TRBJ2-2, with 14 bases matching TRBD2. The CDR3 spans 20 residues. Germline V lookup: CDR1 MGHRA, CDR2 YSYEKL. The junction had 12 bases not matched to a gene; V was cut back by 1 base and J by 5 bases. The DNA of the CDR3 is TGCGCCAGCAGCCAAGGGGGAGGACTAGCGGGAGGCCAAGGGACCGGGGAGCTGTTTTTT. The encoded protein is CASSQGGGLAGGQGTGELFF.

This clone was detected a few times. The chain has TRBV6-5 and TRBJ1-2, with TRBD1 identical over 9 bases. V shed 6 bases and J 4 bases; nucleotides not matched to a gene: 9. The CDR3 covers 15 residues. Germline-derived CDR1 and CDR2 are MNHEY and SVGAGI. CDR3 protein: CASSFTGTGTYGYTF. CDR3 DNA: TGTGCCAGCAGCTTTACTGGGACAGGGACCTATGGCTACACCTTC.

The CDR3 sequence is CASSLGAGSLDGYTF. For the CDR3, the DNA is TGTGCCAGCAGCTTAGGGGCGGGCTCTCTGGATGGCTACACCTTC. V is TRBV7-2 and J is TRBJ1-2; unclear D gene. Germline CDR1 SGHTA, CDR2 FQGNSA. With 1 base removed from V and 6 bases from J, the gap between germline ends came to 15 bases. The CDR3 spans 15 residues.

This chain connects TRBV11-2 to TRBJ2-7; D gene uncertain. V lost 1 base, J lost 6 bases, and 7 bases lay in between. The CDR3 length is 12 residues. CDR1 SGHAT and CDR2 FQNNGV come from the germline V gene. The CDR3 sequence is CASSLVLAEQYF. CDR3 coding DNA: TGTGCCAGCAGCTTAGTCCTGGCCGAGCAGTACTTC.

V usage is TRBV11-3 and J usage is TRBJ2-7; D is unclear. Trimming removed 5 bases from V and 2 bases from J, with 16 bases in between. The length of the CDR3 is 15 residues. The germline gives CDR1 SGHNT, CDR2 YENEEA. For the CDR3, the DNA is TGTGCCAGCAGCCCCTCTTCCGGGCGAACCTACGAGCAGTACTTC. This codes for CASSPSSGRTYEQYF.